The 6 T cell receptor beta chains in this list originate from one sample, sequenced in a study of blood T cell repertoires in COVID-19. Assay used: immunoSEQ multiplex PCR; TCRdb lists only in-frame clones, some missing. Altogether 100,000 to 150,000 clones are present, about 86% being singletons, with the ten largest covering under 6%. The sequenced sample consisted of peripheral blood. These receptors all come from an elderly man with active or convalescent COVID-19.

The chain joins TRBV3-1 (or the pseudogene TRBV3-2) to TRBJ2-7; 9 bases match TRBD1. V was clipped by 1 base and J by 5 bases; unmatched bases: 6. The CDR3 is 15 amino acids. CDR1 and CDR2 (germline): LGHDT, YNNKEL (reference sequence). The CDR3 loop reads CASSQGTGVLNEQYF. The CDR3 coding sequence is TGTGCCAGCAGCCAAGGGACAGGGGTTCTCAACGAGCAGTACTTC.

V is TRBV11-3 and J is TRBJ1-1; D gene unclear. V shed 2 bases and J shed 4 bases, with 23 bases lying between them. This CDR3 is built from 18 residues. CDR1 is SGHNT, CDR2 YENEEA, per germline. CDR3 residues: CASSLKNTPGTPCTEAFF. CDR3 nucleotides: TGTGCCAGCAGCTTAAAAAATACCCCAGGAACCCCGTGCACTGAAGCTTTCTTT.

The J gene is TRBJ1-2, the V gene TRBV4-1; possibly TRBD1 for D (6 bases). Germline lookup yields CDR1 MGHRA and CDR2 YSYEKL. With 2 bases removed from V and 4 bases from J, the gap between germline ends came to 20 bases. The CDR3 has 17 residues. CDR3 sequence: CASSQLLGQRDTYGYTF. The CDR3, as DNA: TGCGCCAGCAGCCAACTCCTCGGACAGCGAGACACCTATGGCTACACCTTC.

The chain combines TRBV6-2 or TRBV6-3 with TRBJ1-1, with 8 bases that match TRBD1. V lost 5 bases, J lost 7 bases, and 12 bases stayed unmatched. Germline V gene data show CDR1 as MNHEY and CDR2 as SVGEGT. The CDR3 has 15 residues. CDR3 DNA: TGTGCCAGCAGTCTATTCCGGACAGGGTGGGGTGAAGCTTTCTTT. Protein sequence: CASSLFRTGWGEAFF.

This clone appeared a few times. The genes are TRBV5-1 and TRBJ2-6, with TRBD2 matching 10 bases. The CDR3 is 20 amino acids. The V and J ends lost 0 bases and 0 bases, in that order; junction bases with no gene match: 9. CDR1 is SGHRS and CDR2 is YFSETQ in the germline V gene. The CDR3 region is CASSLGAGSGGPSGANVLTF. In DNA form, the CDR3 reads TGCGCCAGCAGCTTGGGCGCTGGTAGCGGGGGGCCCTCTGGGGCCAACGTCCTGACTTTC.

This clone has just a few counts. V and J are TRBV4-3 and TRBJ2-7; TRBD2 aligns across 7 bases. Trimming removed 1 base from V and 1 base from J; junction bases left unmatched: 7. Germline CDR1 reads LGHNA; CDR2 reads YSLEER. The CDR3 extends over 16 amino acids. This CDR3 reads CASSQGGRGQSYEQYF. In nucleotides, the CDR3 is TGCGCCAGCAGCCAAGGAGGGAGGGGCCAGTCCTACGAGCAGTACTTC.